This entry concerns a single T cell receptor beta chain. This sample is part of a study of regulatory dendritic cells for organ transplantation. Some clones are missing from TCRdb's copy, which holds only in-frame ones; the method was immunoSEQ multiplex PCR. The data contain about 20,000 clones, 74% of them singletons. Sequences were obtained from memory CD4+ T cells from blood. Subset: CD45RO+ memory T cells. The clonotype comes from a human donor in good health.

The CDR3 loop is CASSLGAAGVQETQYF. CDR3 in DNA: TGCGCCAGCAGCTTGGGAGCGGCGGGGGTCCAAGAGACCCAGTACTTC. The chain recombines TRBV5-1 with TRBJ2-5; 7 bases are a match to TRBD2. Germline V lookup: CDR1 SGHRS, CDR2 YFSETQ. V was pared by 0 bases and J by 1 base, with 6 bases of the junction left unmatched. CDR3 size: 16 residues.